This T cell receptor beta chain was sequenced in a study of monozygotic twins with inflammatory bowel disease. Study results and limitations: Support for any single strong IBD-associated signal or clonotype was not found.

Eight distinct reactions (per sample) were used to make the cDNA. Reprocessing the 5' RACE reads, TCRdb reports a single entry for every CDR3 protein and omits DNA. This sample's table reports about 420,000 distinct CDR3 sequences. Per germline, CDR1 SGHKS and CDR2 YYEKEE (reference sequence). CDR3 size: 13 residues. On this clonotype itself: Antigen unknown.

This receptor was obtained from a human donor with ulcerative colitis or Crohn's disease, or a healthy co-twin of an affected twin (not recorded which). The chain uses TRBV5-5 and TRBJ2-2. Sequencing used blood. The CDR3 spells CASRVGNTGELFF.